The source of this TCR beta chain is a study of control samples from healthy donors and cancer patients. V shed 4 bases and J shed 6 bases, with 20 bases lying between them. The germline V gene has CDR1 SEHNR and CDR2 FQNEAQ (reference sequence). The CDR3 length is 16 residues. Repertoires were generated with immunoSEQ multiplex PCR, while TCRdb's copy carries only in-frame clones and drops some. The table includes around 90,000 clones, approximately 81% detected once. This TCR was sampled from a woman in her forties in good health. Input material: blood. The V call is TRBV7-9, the J call TRBJ2-3; the D is unclear. DNA of the CDR3: TGTGCCAGCAGCTCAACTTACACGGGCGGTATGGATACGCAGTATTTT. Its translation: CASSSTYTGGMDTQYF.